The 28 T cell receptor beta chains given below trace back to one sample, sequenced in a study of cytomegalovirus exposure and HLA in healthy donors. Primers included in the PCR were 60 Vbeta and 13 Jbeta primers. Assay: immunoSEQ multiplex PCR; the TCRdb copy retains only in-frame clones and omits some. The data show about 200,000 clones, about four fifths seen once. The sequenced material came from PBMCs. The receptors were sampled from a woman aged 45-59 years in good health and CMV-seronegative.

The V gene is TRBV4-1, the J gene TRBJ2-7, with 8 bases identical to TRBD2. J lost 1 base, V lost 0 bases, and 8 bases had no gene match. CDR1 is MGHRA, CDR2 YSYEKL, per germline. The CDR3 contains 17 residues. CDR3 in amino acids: CASSQDRTSGQSYEQYF. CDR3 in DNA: TGCGCCAGCAGCCAAGACAGAACTAGCGGACAGTCCTACGAGCAGTACTTC.

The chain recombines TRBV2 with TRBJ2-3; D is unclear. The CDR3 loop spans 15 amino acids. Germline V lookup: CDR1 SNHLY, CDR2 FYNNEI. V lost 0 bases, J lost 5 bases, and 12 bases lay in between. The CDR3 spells CASSEALLRGDTQYF. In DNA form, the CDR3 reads TGTGCCAGCAGTGAAGCCCTCCTGCGTGGAGATACGCAGTATTTT. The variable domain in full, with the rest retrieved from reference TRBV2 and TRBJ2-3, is EPEVTQTPSHQVTQMGQEVILRCVPISNHLYFYWYRQILGQKVEFLVSFYNNEISEKSEIFDDQFSVERPDGSNFTLKIRSTKLEDSAMYFCASSEALLRGDTQYFGPGTRLTVL.

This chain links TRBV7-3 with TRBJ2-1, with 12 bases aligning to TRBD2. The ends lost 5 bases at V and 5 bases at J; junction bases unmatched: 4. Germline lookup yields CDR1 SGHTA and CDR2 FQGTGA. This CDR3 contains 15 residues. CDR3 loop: CASSQGLAGHNEQFF. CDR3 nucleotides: TGTGCCAGCAGCCAGGGACTAGCGGGCCACAATGAGCAGTTCTTC. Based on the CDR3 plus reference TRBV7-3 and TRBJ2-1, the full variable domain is GAGVSQTPSNKVTEKGKYVELRCDPISGHTALYWYRQSLGQGPEFLIYFQGTGAADDSGLPNDRFFAVRPEGSVSTLKIQRTERGDSAVYLCASSQGLAGHNEQFFGPGTRLTVL.

CDR3 in DNA: TGTGCCAGCAGCGTAGGTCACTCGCGCGATGAAAAACTGTTTTTT. This translates into CASSVGHSRDEKLFF. J is TRBJ1-4 and V is TRBV7-9; no firm D call. This CDR3 contains 15 residues. V was cut by 5 bases and J by 6 bases, with 16 bases left in between. Germline lookup yields CDR1 SEHNR and CDR2 FQNEAQ (reference sequence).

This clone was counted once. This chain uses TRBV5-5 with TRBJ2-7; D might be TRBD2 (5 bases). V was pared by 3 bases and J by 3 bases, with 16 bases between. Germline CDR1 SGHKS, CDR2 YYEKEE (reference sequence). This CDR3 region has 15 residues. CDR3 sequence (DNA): TGTGCCAGCAGCTCCGAAGGGAGAAAGAGCTACGAGCAGTACTTC. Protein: CASSSEGRKSYEQYF.

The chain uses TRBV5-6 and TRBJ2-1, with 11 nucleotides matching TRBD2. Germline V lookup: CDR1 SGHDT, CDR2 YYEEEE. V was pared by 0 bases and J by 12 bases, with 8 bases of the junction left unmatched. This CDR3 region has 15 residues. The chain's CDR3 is CASSLEASGGFLQFF. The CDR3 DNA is TGTGCCAGCAGCTTGGAGGCTAGCGGGGGGTTCCTGCAGTTCTTC.

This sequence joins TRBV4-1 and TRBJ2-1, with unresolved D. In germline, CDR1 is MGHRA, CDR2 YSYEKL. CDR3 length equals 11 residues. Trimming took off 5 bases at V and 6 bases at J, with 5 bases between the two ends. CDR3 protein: CASSSSNEQFF. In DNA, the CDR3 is TGCGCCAGCAGCTCTAGCAATGAGCAGTTCTTC.

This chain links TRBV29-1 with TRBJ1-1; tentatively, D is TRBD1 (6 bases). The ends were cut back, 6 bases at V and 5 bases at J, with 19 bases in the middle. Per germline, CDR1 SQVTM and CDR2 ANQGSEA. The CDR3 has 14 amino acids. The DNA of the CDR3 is TGCAGCGTGGACATGACCAGGGGTGGAACTGAAGCTTTCTTT. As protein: CSVDMTRGGTEAFF.

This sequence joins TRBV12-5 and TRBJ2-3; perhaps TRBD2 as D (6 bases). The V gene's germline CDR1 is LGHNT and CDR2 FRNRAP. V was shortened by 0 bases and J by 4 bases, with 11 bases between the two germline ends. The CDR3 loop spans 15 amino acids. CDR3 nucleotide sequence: TGTGCTAGTGGTTTGGTAGGCGGGGCGGCAGATACGCAGTATTTT. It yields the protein CASGLVGGAADTQYF.

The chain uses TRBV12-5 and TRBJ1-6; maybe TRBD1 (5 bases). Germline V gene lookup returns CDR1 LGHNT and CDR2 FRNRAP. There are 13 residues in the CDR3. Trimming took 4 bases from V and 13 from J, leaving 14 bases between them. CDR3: CASGWGGSRPLHF. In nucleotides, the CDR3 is TGTGCTAGTGGTTGGGGGGGTTCACGGCCCCTCCACTTT.

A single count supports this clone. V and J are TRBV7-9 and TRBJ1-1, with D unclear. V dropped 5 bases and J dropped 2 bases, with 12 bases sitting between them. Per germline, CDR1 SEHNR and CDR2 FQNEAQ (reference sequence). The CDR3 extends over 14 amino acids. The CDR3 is CASSLPVANTEAFF. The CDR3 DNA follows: TGTGCCAGCAGCCTACCGGTAGCCAACACTGAAGCTTTCTTT.

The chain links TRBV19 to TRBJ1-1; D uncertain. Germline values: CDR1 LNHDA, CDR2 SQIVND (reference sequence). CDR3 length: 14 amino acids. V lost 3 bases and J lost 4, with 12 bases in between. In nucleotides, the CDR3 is TGTGCCAGTAGTATGGGGAGGGAATTCACTGAAGCTTTCTTT. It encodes CASSMGREFTEAFF.

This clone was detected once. Here the CDR3 DNA reads TGCGCCAGCAGCCAAGATCGGACAGGGCTCTACGAGCAGTACTTC. This translates into CASSQDRTGLYEQYF. The genes are TRBV4-3 and TRBJ2-7; TRBD1 aligns across 8 bases. Per germline, CDR1 LGHNA and CDR2 YSLEER. The trim removed 0 bases at V and 3 bases at J, leaving 4 bases unmatched. There are 15 residues in the CDR3.

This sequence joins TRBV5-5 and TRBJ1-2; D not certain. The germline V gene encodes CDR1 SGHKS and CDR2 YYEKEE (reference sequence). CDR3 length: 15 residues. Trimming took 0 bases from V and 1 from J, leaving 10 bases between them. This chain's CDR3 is CASSLGSSINYGYTF. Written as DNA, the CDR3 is TGTGCCAGCAGCTTGGGCAGTTCGATTAACTATGGCTACACCTTC.

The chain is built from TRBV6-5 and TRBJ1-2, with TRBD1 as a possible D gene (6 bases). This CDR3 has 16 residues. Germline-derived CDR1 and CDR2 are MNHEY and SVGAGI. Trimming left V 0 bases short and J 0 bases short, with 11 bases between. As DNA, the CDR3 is TGTGCCAGCAGTTACTCGTTCAGGGGAGCTAACTATGGCTACACCTTC. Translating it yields CASSYSFRGANYGYTF.

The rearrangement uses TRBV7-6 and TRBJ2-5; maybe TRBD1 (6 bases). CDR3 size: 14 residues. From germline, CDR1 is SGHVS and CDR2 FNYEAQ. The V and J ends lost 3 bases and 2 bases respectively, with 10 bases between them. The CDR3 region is CASSFRGEQETQYF. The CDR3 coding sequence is TGTGCCAGCAGCTTCAGGGGAGAACAAGAGACCCAGTACTTC.

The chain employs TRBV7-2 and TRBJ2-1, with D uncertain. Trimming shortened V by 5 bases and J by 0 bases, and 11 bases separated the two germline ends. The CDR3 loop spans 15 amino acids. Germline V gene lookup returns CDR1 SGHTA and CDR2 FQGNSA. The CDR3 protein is CASSLLRSSYNEQFF. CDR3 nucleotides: TGTGCCAGCAGCCTCCTCCGGAGCTCCTACAATGAGCAGTTCTTC.

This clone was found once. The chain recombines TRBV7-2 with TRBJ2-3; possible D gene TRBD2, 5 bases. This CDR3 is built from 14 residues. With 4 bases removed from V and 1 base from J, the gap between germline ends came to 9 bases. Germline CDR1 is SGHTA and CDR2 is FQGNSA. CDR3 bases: TGTGCCAGCAGCTCACTAGTGCGCACAGATACGCAGTATTTT. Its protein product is CASSSLVRTDTQYF.

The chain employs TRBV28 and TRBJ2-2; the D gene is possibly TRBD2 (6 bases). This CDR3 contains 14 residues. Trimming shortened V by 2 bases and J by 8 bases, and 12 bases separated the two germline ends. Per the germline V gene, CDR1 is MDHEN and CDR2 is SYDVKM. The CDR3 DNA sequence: TGTGCCAGCAGTTTACGGATGGAGGGTGGGGAGCTGTTTTTT. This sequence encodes CASSLRMEGGELFF.

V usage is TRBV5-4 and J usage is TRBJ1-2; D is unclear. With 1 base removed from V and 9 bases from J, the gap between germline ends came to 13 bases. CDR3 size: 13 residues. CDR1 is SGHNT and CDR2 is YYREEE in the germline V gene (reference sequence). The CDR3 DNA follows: TGTGCCAGCAGCTTGTGGGCTTCGTGGAGCTACACCTTC. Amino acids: CASSLWASWSYTF.

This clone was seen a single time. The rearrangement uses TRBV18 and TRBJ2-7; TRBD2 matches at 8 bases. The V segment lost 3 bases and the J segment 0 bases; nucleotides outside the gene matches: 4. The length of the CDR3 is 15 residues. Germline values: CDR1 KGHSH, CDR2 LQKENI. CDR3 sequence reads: CASSPEAGGSYEQYF. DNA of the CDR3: TGTGCCAGCTCACCCGAGGCGGGAGGCTCCTACGAGCAGTACTTC.

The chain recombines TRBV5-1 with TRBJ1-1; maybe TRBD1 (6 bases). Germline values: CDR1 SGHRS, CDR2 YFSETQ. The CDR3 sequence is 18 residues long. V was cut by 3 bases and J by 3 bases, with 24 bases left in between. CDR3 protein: CASSSRFVSGTLDTEAFF. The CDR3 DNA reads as TGCGCCAGCAGCTCTCGTTTTGTCAGTGGGACACTCGACACTGAAGCTTTCTTT.

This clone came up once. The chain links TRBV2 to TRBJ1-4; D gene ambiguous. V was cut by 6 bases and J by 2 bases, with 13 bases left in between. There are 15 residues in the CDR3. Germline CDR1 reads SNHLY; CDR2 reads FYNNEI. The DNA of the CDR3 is TGTGCCAGCAGAACCGACGGGAGTACTAATGAAAAACTGTTTTTT. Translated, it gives CASRTDGSTNEKLFF.

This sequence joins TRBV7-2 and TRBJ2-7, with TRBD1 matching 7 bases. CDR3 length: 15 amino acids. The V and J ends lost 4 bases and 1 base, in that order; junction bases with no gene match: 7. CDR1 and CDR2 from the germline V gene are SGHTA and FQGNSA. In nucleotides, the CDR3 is TGTGCCAGCAGCTCTAGACAGGGTCTATCCTACGAGCAGTACTTC. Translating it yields CASSSRQGLSYEQYF.

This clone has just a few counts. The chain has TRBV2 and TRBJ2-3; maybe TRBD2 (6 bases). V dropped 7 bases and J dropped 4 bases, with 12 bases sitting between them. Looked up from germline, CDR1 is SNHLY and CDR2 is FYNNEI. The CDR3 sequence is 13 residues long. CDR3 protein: CASTLGGADTQYF. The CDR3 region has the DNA TGTGCCAGCACCCTCGGGGGTGCAGATACGCAGTATTTT.

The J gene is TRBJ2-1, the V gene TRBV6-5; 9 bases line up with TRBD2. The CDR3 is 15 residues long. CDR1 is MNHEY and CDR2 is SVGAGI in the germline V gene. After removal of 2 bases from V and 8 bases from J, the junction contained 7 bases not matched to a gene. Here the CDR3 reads CASSYTSGPFDEQFF. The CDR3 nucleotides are TGTGCCAGCAGTTACACTAGCGGGCCCTTCGATGAGCAGTTCTTC.

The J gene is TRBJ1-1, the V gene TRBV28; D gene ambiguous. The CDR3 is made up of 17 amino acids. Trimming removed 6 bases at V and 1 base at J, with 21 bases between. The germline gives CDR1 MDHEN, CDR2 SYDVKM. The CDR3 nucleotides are TGTGCCAGCAGCCCGAGGAGGCGCCTCGGAGGGAACACTGAAGCTTTCTTT. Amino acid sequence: CASSPRRRLGGNTEAFF.

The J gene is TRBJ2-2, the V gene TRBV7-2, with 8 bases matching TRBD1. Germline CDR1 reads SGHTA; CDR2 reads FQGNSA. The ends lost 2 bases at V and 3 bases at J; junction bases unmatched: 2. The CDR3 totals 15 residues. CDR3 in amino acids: CASSLLDRDTGELFF. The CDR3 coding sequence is TGTGCCAGCAGCTTATTGGACAGGGACACCGGGGAGCTGTTTTTT.